Below, 20 T cell receptor beta chains from the same sample are listed, as sequenced in a study of blood T cells in healthy people across ages. A sample-barcoded 5' primer and a J-beta primer mix were used in a second PCR of about 7 to 12 cycles. TCRdb called the 5' RACE reads again in MiXCR, with one record for every CDR3 protein. The sample includes about 1.6 million distinct CDR3 sequences, roughly a third seen only once; the top ten take around 10%. Sequences were obtained from blood. The receptor set was obtained from a woman aged 25 to 39 in good health.

This clonotype came up a few times. The chain recombines TRBV20-1 with TRBJ1-5, with D hard to call. V was cut by 0 bases and J by 0 bases, with 12 bases left in between. Germline V gene lookup returns CDR1 DFQATT and CDR2 SNEGSKA (reference sequence). The length of the CDR3 is 16 residues. CDR3: CSARDGGAYSNQPQHF. CDR3 DNA: TGCAGTGCTAGAGATGGTGGAGCTTATAGCAATCAGCCCCAGCATTTT.

This clonotype came up a few times. The gene calls are TRBV20-1 and TRBJ2-3; 8 bases are a match to TRBD2. Trimming at V came to 3 bases and at J to 1 base, leaving 6 bases not matched to a gene. Germline CDR1 is DFQATT and CDR2 is SNEGSKA (reference sequence). The CDR3 totals 15 residues. The CDR3 DNA reads as TGCAGTGCTAGTCAGGGGCGGGGGGGCACAGATACGCAGTATTTT. Translation gives CSASQGRGGTDTQYF.

This clonotype showed up just a few times. The chain uses TRBV29-1 and TRBJ2-2; D assignment may be TRBD1 or TRBD2 (5 bases each). Germline lookup yields CDR1 SQVTM and CDR2 ANQGSEA. The CDR3 is made up of 13 amino acids. The chain's CDR3 is CSARGVDTGELFF. DNA of the CDR3: TGCAGTGCGCGAGGGGTGGACACCGGGGAGCTGTTTTTT.

Details on this clonotype: Germline and junction disagree at one end, which may indicate a read error. The genes are TRBV7-9 and TRBJ2-7, with 7 positions matching TRBD1. CDR3 size: 12 residues. Germline CDR1 is SEHNR and CDR2 is FQNEAQ (reference sequence). The CDR3 bases are TGTGCCAACAGCCTGGGACAGTACGAGCAGTACTTC. Translation: CANSLGQYEQYF.

This clonotype was picked up a small number of times. The V call is TRBV5-1, the J call TRBJ2-1; TRBD2 matches at 13 bases. V lost 4 bases, J lost 4 bases, and 11 bases stayed unmatched. CDR1 and CDR2 (germline): SGHRS, YFSETQ. The CDR3 is 18 amino acids. The CDR3 spells CASSNTGGLAGVYNEQFF. The CDR3 nucleotides read TGCGCCAGCAGCAATACCGGCGGACTAGCGGGGGTTTACAATGAGCAGTTCTTC.

This clonotype was counted between two and nine times. The chain carries TRBV5-5 and TRBJ1-1, with D unresolved. The CDR3 totals 14 residues. Trimming removed 0 bases at V and 4 bases at J, with 10 bases between. Germline V gene sequence: CDR1 SGHKS, CDR2 YYEKEE (reference sequence). DNA for the CDR3: TGTGCCAGCAGCTTGGTGCGGATTGGCACTGAAGCTTTCTTT. Its protein is CASSLVRIGTEAFF.

This chain connects TRBV20-1 to TRBJ2-3, with TRBD2 matching over 13 bases. The length of the CDR3 is 17 residues. Trimming at V came to 6 bases and at J to 4 bases, leaving 13 bases not matched to a gene. CDR1 DFQATT and CDR2 SNEGSKA come from the germline V gene (reference sequence). The CDR3 region has the DNA TGCAGTGCCCCTCCCGGACTAGCGGGAGTTTCCCCAGATACGCAGTATTTT. This sequence encodes CSAPPGLAGVSPDTQYF.

CDR3 nucleotides: TGCGCCAGCAGCCATGTACTAGCATACAATGAGCAGTTCTTC. Amino acids: CASSHVLAYNEQFF. The gene calls are TRBV4-1 and TRBJ2-1; TRBD2 might be the D (6 bases). The CDR3 has 14 amino acids. V lost 3 bases to trimming and J lost 4 bases, with 10 bases between them. The germline V gene has CDR1 MGHRA and CDR2 YSYEKL.

The chain employs TRBV14 and TRBJ1-1; D perhaps matches TRBD1 (6 bases). Germline CDR1 SGHDN, CDR2 FVKESK. V gave up 0 bases and J gave up 3 bases, with 14 bases separating them. This CDR3 is 16 amino acids long. CDR3 region: CASSQDDFEGDTEAFF. CDR3 nucleotide sequence: TGTGCCAGCAGCCAAGATGATTTTGAGGGGGACACTGAAGCTTTCTTT.

The rearrangement links TRBV15 to TRBJ2-3; 15 bases align to TRBD2. The CDR3 extends over 19 amino acids. Germline values: CDR1 LNHNV, CDR2 YYDKDF (reference sequence). V lost 0 bases, J lost 6 bases, and 10 bases stayed unmatched. The CDR3 reads CATSRDAGTSGRYPDTQYF. The CDR3 DNA sequence: TGTGCCACCAGCAGAGACGCCGGGACTAGCGGGAGGTATCCGGATACGCAGTATTTT.

The CDR3 region is CASSSTTNTGELFF. CDR3 DNA sequence: TGCGCCAGCAGCTCAACTACGAACACCGGGGAGCTGTTTTTT. This rearrangement joins TRBV4-1 to TRBJ2-2; unclear D gene. The CDR3 is 14 residues long. Germline CDR1 MGHRA, CDR2 YSYEKL. V gave up 5 bases and J gave up 0 bases, with 7 bases separating them.

The genes are TRBV7-8 and TRBJ2-2, with 12 positions matching TRBD1. The CDR3 length is 14 residues. CDR1 is SGHVS, CDR2 FQNEAQ, per germline. Unmatched junction bases numbered 5, after V lost 9 bases and J lost 6 bases. The CDR3 coding sequence is TGTGCCAGTAAACGGGACAGGGGGCCCGGGGAGCTGTTTTTT. Encoded protein: CASKRDRGPGELFF.

This chain uses TRBV5-1 with TRBJ2-3; D tentatively fits TRBD1 or TRBD2 (5 bases each). Trimming cost V 2 bases and J 6 bases, with 19 bases left between them. Germline V gene data show CDR1 as SGHRS and CDR2 as YFSETQ. The CDR3 runs 16 residues. CDR3 amino acids: CASSFVRGPSTDTQYF. The DNA for the CDR3 is TGCGCCAGCAGCTTTGTCCGGGGCCCTTCCACGGATACGCAGTATTTT.

Remarks on this clonotype: One base away lies a much larger clone, so this may be a sequencing read error. The rearrangement joins TRBV29-1 to TRBJ1-2, with no clear D. This CDR3 contains 11 residues. The V and J ends lost 6 bases and 3 bases respectively, with 8 bases between them. The germline V gene has CDR1 SQVTM and CDR2 ANQGSEA. Here the CDR3 reads CSVPMDYGYTF. Written as DNA, the CDR3 is TGCAGCGTCCCCATGGACTATGGCTACACCTTC.

As regards this clonotype: A much more abundant neighbour one base away suggests this may be a read error. The chain is built from TRBV7-9 and TRBJ1-2; 8 bases fit TRBD1. This CDR3 contains 15 residues. The junction had 10 bases not matched to a gene; V was cut back by 4 bases and J by 6 bases. Germline V gene data show CDR1 as SEHNR and CDR2 as FQNEAQ (reference sequence). The DNA for the CDR3 is TGTGCCAGCAGCTCATCGGACAGGGTGGGGAATGGCTACACCTTC. This sequence encodes CASSSSDRVGNGYTF.

The V call is TRBV7-9, the J call TRBJ2-6; 9 nucleotides agree with TRBD1. The V gene's germline CDR1 is SEHNR and CDR2 FQNEAQ (reference sequence). The CDR3 is 17 residues long. V dropped 3 bases and J dropped 0; count of bases not matched to a gene: 3. The chain's CDR3 is CASSFDRGSSGANVLTF. The CDR3 DNA reads TGTGCCAGCAGCTTTGACAGGGGGAGCTCTGGGGCCAACGTCCTGACTTTC.

The chain has TRBV24-1 and TRBJ2-1; D tentatively fits TRBD1 or TRBD2 (5 bases each). V shed 4 bases and J shed 7 bases, with 13 bases lying between them. The CDR3 is 14 amino acids. Germline assignment: CDR1 KGHDR and CDR2 SFDVKD. This CDR3 is CATSEGTSHNEQFF. CDR3 sequence (DNA): TGTGCCACCAGTGAAGGGACCTCCCATAATGAGCAGTTCTTC.

The CDR3 DNA sequence: TGTGCCACCAGTGATAAGGACGGGGGTCCCCGGTTCTTC. As protein: CATSDKDGGPRFF. This chain joins TRBV24-1 and TRBJ2-1, with D possibly being TRBD2 (6 bases). CDR1 is KGHDR and CDR2 is SFDVKD in the germline V gene. The ends were cut back, 3 bases at V and 15 bases at J, with 17 bases in the middle. The CDR3 extends over 13 amino acids.

The CDR3 sequence is CASNGQGNTDTQYF. CDR3 in DNA: TGTGCCAGCAATGGACAGGGGAACACAGATACGCAGTATTTT. This chain joins TRBV2 and TRBJ2-3; 9 bases agree with TRBD1. Germline trimming cut 7 bases from V and 2 bases from J; bases unmatched to any gene: 4. The CDR3 runs 14 residues. The germline CDR1 and CDR2 sequences are SNHLY and FYNNEI.

This clonotype was picked up a small number of times. V gene TRBV11-1 combines with J gene TRBJ2-5, with 7 bases fitting TRBD1. The germline V gene encodes CDR1 SGHAT and CDR2 FQDESV (reference sequence). The CDR3 loop spans 15 amino acids. Trimming cost V 5 bases and J 2 bases; bases outside gene matches: 8. The DNA for the CDR3 is TGTGCCAGCAGCCCACAGGGGATGGGGCAAGAGACCCAGTACTTC. It specifies CASSPQGMGQETQYF.